The entry below describes one T cell receptor beta chain. The antigen is not known. These data belong to a study of T-cell memory formation after mild COVID-19. Notes on the study in general: Pre-infection memory held some responding clones, suggesting pre-existing cross-reactive T cells responded.

V lost 3 bases to trimming and J lost 3 bases, with 11 bases between them. This CDR3 is built from 15 residues. One entry per CDR3 protein, called by TCRdb with MiXCR from the 5' RACE reads. The repertoire holds about 430,000 distinct CDR3 sequences, with roughly 26% as singletons. The source is an adult woman who had mild COVID-19 (a few samples of this study predate the infection). Cell type and time point are not known. The chain combines TRBV12-3 or TRBV12-4 with TRBJ2-2, with D hard to call. Sequencing used PBMCs or a T cell subset sorted from them (not recorded which). For the CDR3, the DNA is TGTGCCAGCAGTTTCAGTTCCGCGTACACCGGGGAGCTGTTTTTT. Amino acids: CASSFSSAYTGELFF.